A selection of T cell receptor beta chains follows, all from one sample in a study of post-analysis software for immune sequencing data. One entry per CDR3 protein, called by TCRdb with MiXCR from the PCR reads. The table shows around 500,000 distinct CDR3 sequences, with about a third occurring only once. The sample was blood. The receptors stem from a girl under 18 with multiple sclerosis. Both conserved end residues are part of each CDR3. Each record gives: J gene, clone size, V gene, D gene, CDR3 DNA, CDR3 protein. A D gene is named only where the DNA matches it firmly. Size is stated for part of the rows, as once, few or many counts, or as a class when the clone is expanded.

j_call: TRBJ2-5; clone_size: few; v_call: TRBV6-6; d_call: TRBD2; cdr3_nt: TGTGCCAGCAGTTACGGCCTAGCGGAAGAGACCCAGTACTTC; cdr3_aa: CASSYGLAEETQYF
j_call: TRBJ1-1; clone_size: few; v_call: TRBV12-3/TRBV12-4; d_call: .; cdr3_nt: TGTGCCAGCAGTTTTTGGGTTCCGCGGGCGTTGAACACTGAAGCTTTCTTT; cdr3_aa: CASSFWVPRALNTEAFF
j_call: TRBJ1-1; clone_size: few; v_call: TRBV13; d_call: TRBD1; cdr3_nt: TGTGCCAGCAGCTTAAGGGGGACAGGCTACACTGAAGCTTTCTTT; cdr3_aa: CASSLRGTGYTEAFF
j_call: TRBJ2-3; clone_size: few; v_call: TRBV7-2; d_call: TRBD2; cdr3_nt: TGTGCCAGCAGCCCCTCCGCGGGGGGGTTAGATACGCAGTATTTT; cdr3_aa: CASSPSAGGLDTQYF
j_call: TRBJ2-1; clone_size: .; v_call: TRBV4-1; d_call: TRBD2; cdr3_nt: TGCGCCAGCAGCCAGGGACTAGCGGGGGGGCCGGTTCGCAATGAGCAGTTCTTC; cdr3_aa: CASSQGLAGGPVRNEQFF
j_call: TRBJ2-6; clone_size: few; v_call: TRBV5-1; d_call: .; cdr3_nt: TGCGCCAGCAGCGCCCACTCTGGGGCCAACGTCCTGACTTTC; cdr3_aa: CASSAHSGANVLTF
j_call: TRBJ2-7; clone_size: few; v_call: TRBV29-1; d_call: .; cdr3_nt: TGCAGCGTTGAAAGCGCGAAAGGTGACGAGCAGTACTTC; cdr3_aa: CSVESAKGDEQYF
j_call: TRBJ2-1; clone_size: few; v_call: TRBV7-8; d_call: TRBD2; cdr3_nt: TGTGCCAGCAGCGCGGATTGGGGGGGGAGTTTCAATGAGCAGTTCTTC; cdr3_aa: CASSADWGGSFNEQFF
j_call: TRBJ2-6; clone_size: many; v_call: TRBV10-3; d_call: .; cdr3_nt: TGTGCCATCAGTGAGGGGGGCTCTGGGGCCAACGTCCTGACTTTC; cdr3_aa: CAISEGGSGANVLTF
j_call: TRBJ1-1; clone_size: .; v_call: TRBV7-2; d_call: .; cdr3_nt: TGTGCCAGCAGCTTATACGCCAACACTGAAGCTTTCTTT; cdr3_aa: CASSLYANTEAFF
j_call: TRBJ2-5; clone_size: .; v_call: TRBV21-1; d_call: .; cdr3_nt: TGTGCCAGCAGCAAATGTGGCAGGGGAGAGACCCAGTACTTC; cdr3_aa: CASSKCGRGETQYF
j_call: TRBJ1-2; clone_size: many; v_call: TRBV5-1; d_call: .; cdr3_nt: TGTGCCAGCAGCTTTGGGGCCGGTGGCTACACCTTC; cdr3_aa: CASSFGAGGYTF
j_call: TRBJ1-1; clone_size: .; v_call: TRBV6-2/TRBV6-3; d_call: .; cdr3_nt: TGTGCCAGCGCGAGAAACACTGAAGCTTTCTTT; cdr3_aa: CASARNTEAFF
j_call: TRBJ2-3; clone_size: few; v_call: TRBV6-5; d_call: .; cdr3_nt: TGTGCCAGCAGTGGGGGCCAGGTCAGCACAGATACGCAGTATTTT; cdr3_aa: CASSGGQVSTDTQYF
j_call: TRBJ1-5; clone_size: .; v_call: TRBV7-3; d_call: .; cdr3_nt: TGTGCCAGCAGCTTATCAGGGGAGTTAGGACAGCCCCAGCATTTT; cdr3_aa: CASSLSGELGQPQHF
j_call: TRBJ2-7; clone_size: few; v_call: TRBV20-1; d_call: .; cdr3_nt: TGCAGTGCTAGAGGGACAGACTCCTACGAGCAGTACTTC; cdr3_aa: CSARGTDSYEQYF
j_call: TRBJ2-2; clone_size: .; v_call: TRBV5-1; d_call: TRBD1; cdr3_nt: TGCGCCAGCAGCAAGAGGACAGGGGGCAACACCGGGGAGCTGTTTTTT; cdr3_aa: CASSKRTGGNTGELFF
j_call: TRBJ1-1; clone_size: .; v_call: TRBV11-2; d_call: .; cdr3_nt: TGTGCCAGCAGCTTAGGGGTTGGGGTTTTAGACACTGAAGCTTTCTTT; cdr3_aa: CASSLGVGVLDTEAFF
j_call: TRBJ1-5; clone_size: .; v_call: TRBV2; d_call: .; cdr3_nt: TGTGCCACCTCCTATGGAGGGAATGAGCCCCAGCATTTT; cdr3_aa: CATSYGGNEPQHF
j_call: TRBJ1-6; clone_size: .; v_call: TRBV12-3/TRBV12-4; d_call: .; cdr3_nt: TGTGCCAGCAGTTTAGGACCCGGGGATAATTCACCCCTCCACTTT; cdr3_aa: CASSLGPGDNSPLHF
j_call: TRBJ2-4; clone_size: .; v_call: TRBV11-2; d_call: .; cdr3_nt: TGTGCCAGCAGCCCAACACAGGGTGGGCTAGCCAAAAACATTCAGTACTTC; cdr3_aa: CASSPTQGGLAKNIQYF
j_call: TRBJ2-7; clone_size: .; v_call: TRBV27; d_call: .; cdr3_nt: TGTGCCAGCAGGACCCTGACCTCCTACGAGCAGTACTTC; cdr3_aa: CASRTLTSYEQYF
j_call: TRBJ2-1; clone_size: many; v_call: TRBV12-3/TRBV12-4; d_call: .; cdr3_nt: TGTGCCAGCAGCTCCAATGAGCAGTTCTTC; cdr3_aa: CASSSNEQFF
j_call: TRBJ1-1; clone_size: .; v_call: TRBV5-1; d_call: .; cdr3_nt: TGCGCCACCGCACGGGACGATGTGAGCGCTGGGGCTTTCTTT; cdr3_aa: CATARDDVSAGAFF
j_call: TRBJ1-1; clone_size: .; v_call: TRBV5-1; d_call: .; cdr3_nt: TGCGCCAGCAGCTTGGGGTGGGGGCAGGGAGAAGCTTTCTTT; cdr3_aa: CASSLGWGQGEAFF
j_call: TRBJ1-4; clone_size: .; v_call: TRBV12-3/TRBV12-4; d_call: TRBD1; cdr3_nt: TGTGCCAGCAGTTCCCCACAGGGGGCTAATGAAAAACTGTTTTTT; cdr3_aa: CASSSPQGANEKLFF
j_call: TRBJ2-7; clone_size: .; v_call: TRBV20-1; d_call: .; cdr3_nt: TGCAGTGTTAGAGATCTTGACAGAACCTACGAGCAGTACTTC; cdr3_aa: CSVRDLDRTYEQYF
j_call: TRBJ2-7; clone_size: few; v_call: TRBV7-9; d_call: .; cdr3_nt: TGTGCCAGCAGCTTGCCGAACACCTACGAGCAGTACTTC; cdr3_aa: CASSLPNTYEQYF
j_call: TRBJ2-5; clone_size: few; v_call: TRBV4-1; d_call: .; cdr3_nt: TGCGCCAGCAGCCAAGATCGTGAGGGGGGGCGTATCGGGACCCAGTACTTC; cdr3_aa: CASSQDREGGRIGTQYF
j_call: TRBJ2-5; clone_size: few; v_call: TRBV9; d_call: TRBD2; cdr3_nt: TGTGCCAGCAGCGTATATTCGGGACTAGCAGAGACCCAGTACTTC; cdr3_aa: CASSVYSGLAETQYF
j_call: TRBJ1-2; clone_size: .; v_call: TRBV28; d_call: .; cdr3_nt: TGTGCCAGCAGTTTAGGGGGCAATAACTATGGCTACACCTTC; cdr3_aa: CASSLGGNNYGYTF
j_call: TRBJ2-3; clone_size: many; v_call: TRBV20-1; d_call: .; cdr3_nt: TGCAGTGCTAGACCCGCGGACGGGGTTACGCAGTATTTT; cdr3_aa: CSARPADGVTQYF
j_call: TRBJ1-5; clone_size: .; v_call: TRBV10-3; d_call: .; cdr3_nt: TGTGCCATCAGTGAGGGACGGGATCAGCCCCAGCATTTT; cdr3_aa: CAISEGRDQPQHF
j_call: TRBJ2-1; clone_size: .; v_call: TRBV20-1; d_call: TRBD2; cdr3_nt: TGCAGTGCTAGCGAGGGGAGGGCTAGCGGGGCCGATGAGCAGTTCTTC; cdr3_aa: CSASEGRASGADEQFF
j_call: TRBJ2-5; clone_size: few; v_call: TRBV9; d_call: .; cdr3_nt: TGTGCCAGCAGCGTAGAGAGGTCCCAAGAGACCCAGTACTTC; cdr3_aa: CASSVERSQETQYF
j_call: TRBJ1-2; clone_size: .; v_call: TRBV6-1; d_call: .; cdr3_nt: TGTGCCAGCAGTGTACCCTATGAGGTCTATGGCTACACCTTC; cdr3_aa: CASSVPYEVYGYTF
j_call: TRBJ2-2; clone_size: .; v_call: TRBV6-1; d_call: .; cdr3_nt: TGTGCCAGCAGTGAGGCCACATTTAGCCACACCGGGGAGCTGTTTTTT; cdr3_aa: CASSEATFSHTGELFF
j_call: TRBJ1-4; clone_size: .; v_call: TRBV6-1; d_call: .; cdr3_nt: TGTGCCAGCAGCTGGGGGGTACCTGCAACTAATGAAAAACGGTTTTTT; cdr3_aa: CASSWGVPATNEKRFF
j_call: TRBJ2-4; clone_size: .; v_call: TRBV10-2; d_call: TRBD1; cdr3_nt: TGCGCCAGCAGAGAAACGGGACAGGGGGGAACTCTTACATGGAACATTCAGTACTTC; cdr3_aa: CASRETGQGGTLTWNIQYF
j_call: TRBJ2-3; clone_size: few; v_call: TRBV7-9; d_call: .; cdr3_nt: TGTGCCAGCAGCCCGTCATTTGGGTCCGCGCAGTATTTT; cdr3_aa: CASSPSFGSAQYF
j_call: TRBJ1-1; clone_size: few; v_call: TRBV10-3; d_call: .; cdr3_nt: TGTGCCATCAGCAGCAGTATGAACACTGAAGCTTTCTTT; cdr3_aa: CAISSSMNTEAFF
j_call: TRBJ2-4; clone_size: .; v_call: TRBV29-1; d_call: TRBD1; cdr3_nt: TGCAGCGTGGCTACGGACAGGGCGAAAAACATTCAGTACTTC; cdr3_aa: CSVATDRAKNIQYF
j_call: TRBJ1-5; clone_size: few; v_call: TRBV7-3; d_call: .; cdr3_nt: TGTGCCAGCAGCTTGACAGGATGGAATCAGCCCCAGCATTTT; cdr3_aa: CASSLTGWNQPQHF
j_call: TRBJ1-1; clone_size: .; v_call: TRBV19; d_call: TRBD1; cdr3_nt: TGTGCCAGTAGTGGGACAGGGGGCAACACTGAAGCTTTCTTT; cdr3_aa: CASSGTGGNTEAFF
j_call: TRBJ2-5; clone_size: .; v_call: TRBV14; d_call: .; cdr3_nt: TGTGCCAGCAGCCAAGATCGCCGGACGCCGGATCGAGAGACCCAGTACTTC; cdr3_aa: CASSQDRRTPDRETQYF